This entry is about one T cell receptor (beta chain). A clone one base away is much larger, so this may be a read error. Per germline, CDR1 DFQATT and CDR2 SNEGSKA (reference sequence). Trimming took 4 bases from V and 5 from J, leaving 21 bases between them. The CDR3 sequence is 17 residues long. Genomic DNA extracted from bulk tumor tissue served as template. A total of about 0.55 ug was used per sample. Taken during surgery, several biopsies per primary tumor were spaced as far apart as possible within the tumor mass. Those enrolled were patients newly diagnosed with untreated non-small cell lung cancer and undergoing curative surgery. These data belong to a study of immune heterogeneity within non-small cell lung tumors. It was a multiplex PCR that amplified TCR beta CDR3, with 32 V and 13 J primers. TCRdb fed the multiplex PCR reads into MiXCR, producing one record per CDR3 protein. This sample carries roughly 4,900 distinct CDR3 sequences, 35% to 45% of them seen once, and the ten largest clones take around 32%.

This receptor was obtained from a woman in her forties or fifties with non-small cell lung cancer. The genes are TRBV20-1 and TRBJ1-6; D remains ambiguous. The sequenced sample consisted of lung tumor tissue. The CDR3 coding sequence is TGCAGTGCTATTCCATCAGTGTCGTTAAGGGATAATTCACCCCTCCACTTT. Its protein product is CSAIPSVSLRDNSPLHF.